This T cell receptor (beta chain) appears in the sequencing data of a study of CD8+ T cells in alopecia areata. RNA extraction and reverse transcription yielded cDNA as sequencing template. The protocol was immunoSEQ multiplex PCR, while the TCRdb copy is restricted to in-frame clones and leaves out a portion. The table shows approximately 130,000 clones, with around 50% occurring only once. General study findings and limits: Normal scalp showed lower clonality than lesional scalp, especially alopecia totalis/universalis.

The germline CDR1 and CDR2 sequences are ENHRY and SYGVKD. The CDR3 has 12 amino acids. Trimming cost V 10 bases and J 13 bases, with 21 bases left between them. Collected material from alopecia areata patients comprised lesional scalp punch biopsies and peripheral blood. Points on this clone: Its target is not known.

The specimen was NKG2D-low CD8+ T cells sorted from blood. The clonotype was recovered from a human donor with alopecia areata. The chain joins TRBV10-3 to TRBJ2-3; the D call may be TRBD1 or TRBD2 (5 bases each). The CDR3 region is CATFGLNGAKYF. CDR3 sequence (DNA): TGTGCCACCTTCGGACTTAACGGGGCCAAGTATTTT.